One TCR beta chain is described in this entry. Only a few counts were recorded for this clone. Its antigen remains undetermined. No much larger clonotype is one base removed from it; base qualities were not supplied. These data belong to a study of blood T cell repertoires in COVID-19 (dated by TCRdb to 2020 to 2021). Notes on the research overall: Collaborator samples came from the United States, Italy and Spain and covered acute and convalescent phases of COVID-19. The material from the prospective study consisted of cDNA or gDNA derived from T cells, B-cell-depleted T cells, or PBMCs. Deeply sampled blood TCRbeta repertoires from subjects exposed to, actively infected with, or recovered from COVID-19 were included in the dataset. A freely available public database, intended as a resource for researchers studying the immune response to SARS-CoV-2, is where the repertoires were released. The samples were drawn from two sources: the first 160 participants of the ongoing ImmuneRACE study, and approximately 1,300 subjects contributed by 6 global collaborators. Sample metadata almost always included a de-identified subject ID, COVID-19 status, age in years and sex. Where available, HLA class I and class II types were taken from metadata supplied by the sample provider and were not determined by assay-based typing. The investigation overall reported the following: How much clinical and demographic metadata was included differed by source and by participant, and the metadata was provided uncurated.

TCRbeta CDR3 regions were amplified from genomic DNA by means of the immunoSEQ Assay, a bias-controlled multiplex PCR. Per the source publication's procedure: Within the assay, amplification of reference gene primers was used to estimate how many nucleated cells each sample contained. To quantify the absolute abundance of each unique TCRbeta CDR3 rearrangement, sequence reads were collapsed and filtered. Productive Simpson clonality was computed per sample as the square root of Simpson's diversity index over productive rearrangements. In its TCRdb copy, this immuneACCESS table keeps in-frame sequences only and misses some clones. Where compared with another copy, unresolved V genes explain less than half of these, and the others have no known cause. For V, J and clone size, that table is used; D and trimming come from the DNA. Across this sample there are 220,000 or so clones, with about 90% seen only once. The ten largest clones capture about 15% of the sample.

The CDR3, from cysteine to phenylalanine, totals 14 residues. This entry keeps only the CDR3 DNA: 42 bases, framed from base 1. CDR1 is given as LGHDT and CDR2 as YNNKEL, both from the germline V gene (reference sequence). Between the V and J ends, shortened by 2 bases and 9 bases respectively, the junction contains 14 bases. In the prospective study, participants were about 18 to 100 years old, resided in about two dozen geographic areas of the United States, and were enrolled through a virtual design. In the prospective study, cohorts were assigned on the basis of participant-reported clinical history obtained from a screening survey and a study questionnaire. Exposed participants had been in contact with someone with a PCR-confirmed or clinician-diagnosed COVID-19 case within 2 weeks of study entry. Each participant in the prospective study had whole blood, serum and a nasopharyngeal or oropharyngeal swab collected by mobile phlebotomists. Participants in the prospective study had the option to provide additional blood draws and questionnaires over a roughly 2-month period. Before DNA extraction, blood samples from the prospective study were shipped at room temperature or frozen.

The chain is made from TRBV3-1 (or the pseudogene TRBV3-2) and TRBJ1-5; possibly the D gene is TRBD1, per 5 matching bases. Material: PBMCs or T cells enriched from blood (not recorded which). The sequence was obtained from a man younger than 40 who had been exposed to COVID-19. The CDR3 region reads CASSQQGLGGPQHF. The DNA reads as follows: TGTGCCAGCAGCCAACAGGGACTGGGTGGGCCCCAGCATTTT.